The present entry profiles one T cell receptor (beta chain) with its context. This entry comes from a study of cytotoxic CD8 clonotypes in ibrutinib-treated CLL. Clones were read by immunoSEQ multiplex PCR, and TCRdb kept only the in-frame ones, dropping some. The sample has about 76,000 clones, approximately 82% seen once. The CDR3 totals 17 residues. In germline, CDR1 is WNHNN, CDR2 SYGVQD (reference sequence). The V segment lost 6 bases and the J segment 4 bases; nucleotides outside the gene matches: 12. The J gene is TRBJ2-2, the V gene TRBV10-1, with 9 bases aligning to TRBD2. This sample comprised PBMCs, obtained after 24 months of ibrutinib treatment. This TCR came from a human donor with chronic lymphocytic leukemia. The CDR3 protein is CASSPPGLAGGTGELFF. Written as DNA, the CDR3 is TGCGCCAGCAGCCCTCCGGGACTAGCAGGTGGCACCGGGGAGCTGTTTTTT.